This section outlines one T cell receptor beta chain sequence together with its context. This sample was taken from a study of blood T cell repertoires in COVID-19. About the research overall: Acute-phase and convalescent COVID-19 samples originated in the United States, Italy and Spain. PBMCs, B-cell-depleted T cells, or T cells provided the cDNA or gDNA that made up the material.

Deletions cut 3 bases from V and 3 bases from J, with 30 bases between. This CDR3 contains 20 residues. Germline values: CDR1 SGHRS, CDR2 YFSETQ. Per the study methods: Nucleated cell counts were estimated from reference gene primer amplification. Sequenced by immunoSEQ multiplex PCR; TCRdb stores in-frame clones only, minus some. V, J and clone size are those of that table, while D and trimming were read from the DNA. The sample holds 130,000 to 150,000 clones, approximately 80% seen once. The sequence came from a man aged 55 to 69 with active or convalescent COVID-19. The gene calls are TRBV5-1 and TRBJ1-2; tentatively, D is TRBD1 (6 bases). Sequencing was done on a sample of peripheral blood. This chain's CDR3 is CASSSGVLGYPRSEYYGYTF. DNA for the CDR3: TGCGCCAGCAGCTCAGGGGTGCTGGGATACCCCAGATCGGAGTACTATGGCTACACCTTC.